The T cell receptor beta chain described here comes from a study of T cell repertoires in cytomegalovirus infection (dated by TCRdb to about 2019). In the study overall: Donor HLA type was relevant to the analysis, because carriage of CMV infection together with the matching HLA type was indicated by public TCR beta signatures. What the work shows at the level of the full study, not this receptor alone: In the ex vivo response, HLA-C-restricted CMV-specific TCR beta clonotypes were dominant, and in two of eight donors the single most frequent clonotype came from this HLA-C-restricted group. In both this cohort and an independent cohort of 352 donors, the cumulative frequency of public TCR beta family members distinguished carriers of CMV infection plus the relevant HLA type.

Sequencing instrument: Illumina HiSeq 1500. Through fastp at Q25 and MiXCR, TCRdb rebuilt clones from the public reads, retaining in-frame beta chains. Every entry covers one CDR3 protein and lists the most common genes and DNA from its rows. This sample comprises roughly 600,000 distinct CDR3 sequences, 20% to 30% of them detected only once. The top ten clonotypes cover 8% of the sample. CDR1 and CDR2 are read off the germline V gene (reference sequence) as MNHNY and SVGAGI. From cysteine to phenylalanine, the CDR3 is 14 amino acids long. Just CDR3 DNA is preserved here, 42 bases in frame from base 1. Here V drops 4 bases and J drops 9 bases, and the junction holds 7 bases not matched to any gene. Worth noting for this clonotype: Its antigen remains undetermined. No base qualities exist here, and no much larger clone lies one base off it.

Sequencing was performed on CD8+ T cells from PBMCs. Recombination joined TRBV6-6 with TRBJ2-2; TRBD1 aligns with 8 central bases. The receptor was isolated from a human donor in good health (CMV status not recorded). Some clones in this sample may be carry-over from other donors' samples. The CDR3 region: CASSSGGAGRELFF. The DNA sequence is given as TGTGCCAGCAGTTCAGGGGGCGCCGGAAGGGAGCTGTTTTTT.